The sample holds one count of the clone carrying this T cell receptor (beta chain). This entry belongs to a study of T cell changes during pregnancy in multiple sclerosis. The CDR3 contains 16 residues. V lost 4 bases, J lost 4 bases, and 19 bases lay in between. The germline gives CDR1 SGHNT, CDR2 YENEEA. Repertoires were generated with immunoSEQ multiplex PCR, while TCRdb's copy carries only in-frame clones and drops some. The data show tens of thousands of clones, 90% seen once. The sequencing used peripheral blood, collected in the first trimester of pregnancy. J is TRBJ1-1 and V is TRBV11-3; tentative D call: TRBD1 (6 bases). This sequence was found in a female donor in good health, enrolled as a control in a pregnancy study. Written as DNA, the CDR3 is TGTGCCAGCAGCTCTATCTCTACAGGGCTCGGCACTGAAGCTTTCTTT. Protein: CASSSISTGLGTEAFF.